This T cell receptor (beta chain) stems from a study of response to subunit inactivated influenza vaccine. Study findings and constraints: Authors proposed each seasonal influenza vaccination draws in few new T cells.

At least ten counts were recorded for this clonotype. Its antigen is not known. MiXCR, run by TCRdb on the RT-PCR reads, gives a single entry per CDR3 protein. The sample consists of 430,000 or so distinct CDR3 sequences, approximately 10% of them appearing once. V gave up 5 bases and J gave up 4 bases, with 16 bases separating them. This CDR3 is 15 amino acids long. Germline V gene sequence: CDR1 SGHTA, CDR2 FQGTGA. The sequences come from PBMCs from blood, collected 40 to 50 days after vaccination. The source is a man aged 50-60 years who received an inactivated influenza vaccine. This chain uses TRBV7-3 with TRBJ2-3; D gene unclear. CDR3 region: CASSPAIPGADTQYF. The CDR3 bases are TGTGCCAGCAGCCCCGCAATCCCTGGGGCAGATACGCAGTATTTT.